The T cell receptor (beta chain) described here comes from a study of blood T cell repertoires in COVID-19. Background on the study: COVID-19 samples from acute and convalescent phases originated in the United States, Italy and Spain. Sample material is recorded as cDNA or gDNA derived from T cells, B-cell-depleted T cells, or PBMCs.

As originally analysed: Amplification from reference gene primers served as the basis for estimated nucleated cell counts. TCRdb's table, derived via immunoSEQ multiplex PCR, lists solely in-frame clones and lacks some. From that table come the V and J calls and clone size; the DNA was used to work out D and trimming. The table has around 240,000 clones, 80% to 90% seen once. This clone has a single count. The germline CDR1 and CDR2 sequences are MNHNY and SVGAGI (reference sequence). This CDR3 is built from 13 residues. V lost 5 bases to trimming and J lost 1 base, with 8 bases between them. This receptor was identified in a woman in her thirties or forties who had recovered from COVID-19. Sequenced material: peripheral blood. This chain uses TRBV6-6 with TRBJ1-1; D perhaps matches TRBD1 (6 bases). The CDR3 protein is CASSTQGNTEAFF. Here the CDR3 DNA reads TGTGCCAGCAGTACACAGGGGAACACTGAAGCTTTCTTT.